The entry that follows covers one T cell receptor beta chain sequence. Generated by immunoSEQ multiplex PCR, the TCRdb table keeps only in-frame clones and is missing some. Of around 70,000 clones in the sample, about 94% were seen once. These data are taken from a study of control samples from healthy donors and cancer patients. V was shortened by 0 bases and J by 8 bases, with 8 bases between the two germline ends. The CDR3 runs 12 residues. Germline V lookup: CDR1 SGHDT, CDR2 YYEEEE. This TCR was sampled from a woman aged 25 to 45 in good health. V is TRBV5-6 and J is TRBJ1-1; D remains unclear. The source material was blood. CDR3 region: CASSLGPAEAFF. For the CDR3, the DNA is TGTGCCAGCAGCTTGGGGCCGGCCGAAGCTTTCTTT.